This TCR beta chain stems from a study of T-cell reconstitution after alpha-beta-depleted transplantation in children. The library targeted TCRbeta and was prepared with unique molecular identifiers. MiXCR, run by TCRdb on the PCR reads, gives a single entry per CDR3 protein. The sample carries 200,000 to 300,000 distinct CDR3 sequences, 20% to 30% recorded once. Study findings and constraints: About two months after transplant, alpha-beta T cells reportedly came from several hundred expanded graft clones. T-cell numbers and diversity one year post-transplant derived largely from freshly generated T cells.

This clonotype was counted a few times. Antigen: not known. The germline V gene has CDR1 DFQATT and CDR2 SNEGSKA (reference sequence). Trimming took 5 bases from V and 2 from J; bases not matched to a gene: 5. The length of the CDR3 is 14 residues. The sequencing used PBMCs, mostly from graft donor cells, collected 360 days after TCRalphabeta/CD19-depleted stem cell transplant. The V gene is TRBV20-1, the J gene TRBJ2-7, with TRBD2 matching 11 bases. The source is a female patient aged 2-9 years who had a stem cell transplant for congenital amegakaryocytic thrombocytopenia, so the T cells may come from the graft donor. Here the CDR3 reads CSAYSGGAAYEQYF. Written as DNA, the CDR3 is TGCAGTGCTTATAGCGGGGGGGCTGCCTACGAGCAGTACTTC.